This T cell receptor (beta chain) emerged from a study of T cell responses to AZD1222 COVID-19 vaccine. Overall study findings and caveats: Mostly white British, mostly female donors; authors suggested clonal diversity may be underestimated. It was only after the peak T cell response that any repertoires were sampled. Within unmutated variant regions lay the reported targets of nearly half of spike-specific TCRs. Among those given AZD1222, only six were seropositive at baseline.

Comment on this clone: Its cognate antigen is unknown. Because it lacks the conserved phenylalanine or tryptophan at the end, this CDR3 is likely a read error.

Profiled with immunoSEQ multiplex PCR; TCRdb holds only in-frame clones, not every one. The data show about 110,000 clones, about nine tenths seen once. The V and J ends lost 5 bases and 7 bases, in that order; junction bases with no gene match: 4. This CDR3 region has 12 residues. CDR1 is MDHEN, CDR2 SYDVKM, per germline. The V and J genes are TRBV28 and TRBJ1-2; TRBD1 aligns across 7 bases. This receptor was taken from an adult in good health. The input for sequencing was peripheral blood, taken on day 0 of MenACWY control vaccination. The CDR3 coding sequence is TGTGCCAGCAGTAACGCAGGGGGTGGCTACACCCTC. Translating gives CASSNAGGGYTL.